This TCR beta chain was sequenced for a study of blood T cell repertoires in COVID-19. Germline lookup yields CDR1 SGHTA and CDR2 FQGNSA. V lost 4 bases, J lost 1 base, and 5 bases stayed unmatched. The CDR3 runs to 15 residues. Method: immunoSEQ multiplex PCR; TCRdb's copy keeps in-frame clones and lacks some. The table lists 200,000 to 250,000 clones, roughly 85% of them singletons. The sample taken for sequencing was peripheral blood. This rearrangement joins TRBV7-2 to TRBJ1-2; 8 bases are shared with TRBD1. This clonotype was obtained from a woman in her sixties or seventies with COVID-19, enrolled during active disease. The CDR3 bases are TGTGCCAGCAGCTCTTGGACAGGGATTAACTATGGCTACACCTTC. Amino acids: CASSSWTGINYGYTF. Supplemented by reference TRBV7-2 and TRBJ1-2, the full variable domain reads GAGVSQSPSNKVTEKGKDVELRCDPISGHTALYWYRQSLGQGLEFLIYFQGNSAPDKSGLPSDRFSAERTGGSVSTLTIQRTQQEDSAVYLCASSSWTGINYGYTFGSGTRLTVV.